These 9 T cell receptor beta chains were sequenced from one sample in a study of regulatory T cells in long-lasting Graves disease. According to the study, TCR beta libraries were built with iRepertoire HTBI primers and CDR3-region Arm-PCR. MiXCR, run by TCRdb on the multiplex PCR reads, gives a single entry per CDR3 protein. The sample holds a few hundred thousand distinct CDR3 sequences, about an eighth seen once. Noted time point: newly diagnosed GD, antithyroid drugs for less than 3 months. The TCR library used RNA extracted from PBMCs. The same data also went into a second study, on T cells in Graves' hyperthyroidism and ophthalmopathy.

The source was peripheral blood mononuclear cells (PBMCs), collected at new diagnosis, from a patient treated with antithyroid drugs. Receptors were obtained from a woman in her late teens or twenties with Graves disease.

The CDR3 region has the DNA TGTGCCAGCAGCGGGCGGACTAGCGGGGGGCAAGAGACCCAGTACTTC. It is translated as CASSGRTSGGQETQYF. The rearrangement uses TRBV7-2 and TRBJ2-5, with 14 bases aligning to TRBD2. Trimming cost V 5 bases and J 2 bases; bases outside gene matches: 4. Germline assignment: CDR1 SGHTA and CDR2 FQGNSA. The CDR3 is 16 residues long. The entire variable domain, with the rest obtained from reference TRBV7-2 and TRBJ2-5, is as follows: GAGVSQSPSNKVTEKGKDVELRCDPISGHTALYWYRQSLGQGLEFLIYFQGNSAPDKSGLPSDRFSAERTGGSVSTLTIQRTQQEDSAVYLCASSGRTSGGQETQYFGPGTRLLVL.

The sample holds many counts of this clonotype. The rearrangement links TRBV30 to TRBJ1-1; D remains unclear. V shed 4 bases and J shed 3 bases, with 9 bases lying between them. Germline assignment: CDR1 GTSNPN and CDR2 SVGIG (reference sequence). The CDR3 is 12 residues long. CDR3 protein: CAWIWLDTEAFF. The DNA for the CDR3 is TGTGCCTGGATTTGGTTGGACACTGAAGCTTTCTTT.

The sample holds many counts of this clonotype. This sequence joins TRBV10-3 and TRBJ2-4; D call uncertain. Germline V gene lookup returns CDR1 ENHRY and CDR2 SYGVKD. This CDR3 contains 11 residues. The V end was cut by 0 bases, the J end by 9 bases, with 3 bases between. The DNA for the CDR3 is TGTGCCATCAGTGAGTCGACCATTCAGTACTTC. It translates to CAISESTIQYF.

This clonotype was found many times. The chain has TRBV7-2 and TRBJ2-1; D not certain. The CDR3 extends over 17 amino acids. Trimming stripped 4 bases from V and 4 bases from J, with 20 bases between. Germline V gene data show CDR1 as SGHTA and CDR2 as FQGNSA. The CDR3 protein is CASSWNLGQLGYNEQFF. As DNA, the CDR3 is TGTGCCAGCAGCTGGAACCTAGGCCAGTTGGGGTACAATGAGCAGTTCTTC.

The table lists this clonotype with a few counts. The V call is TRBV5-1, the J call TRBJ2-4; 11 bases are a match to TRBD1. The V and J ends lost 0 bases and 10 bases, in that order; junction bases with no gene match: 6. This CDR3 has 15 amino acids. From germline, CDR1 is SGHRS and CDR2 YFSETQ. The CDR3 DNA sequence: TGCGCCAGCAGCTTGGGGACAGGGGGCGAGGGGATTCAGTACTTC. Its protein is CASSLGTGGEGIQYF. Drawing the rest from reference TRBV5-1 and TRBJ2-4, the complete variable domain is KAGVTQTPRYLIKTRGQQVTLSCSPISGHRSVSWYQQTPGQGLQFLFEYFSETQRNKGNFPGRFSGRQFSNSRSEMNVSTLELGDSALYLCASSLGTGGEGIQYFGAGTRLSVL.

This clonotype appeared many times. The genes are TRBV12-3 or TRBV12-4 and TRBJ1-1, with a possible D match to TRBD1 (5 bases). The CDR3 spans 15 residues. V was pared by 2 bases and J by 3 bases, with 13 bases between. The CDR3 sequence is CASSLHQGRDTEAFF. The CDR3 nucleotides are TGTGCCAGCAGTTTACATCAGGGAAGGGACACTGAAGCTTTCTTT.

This clonotype was counted ten times or more. The chain couples TRBV28 to TRBJ2-1; maybe TRBD2 (6 bases). Looked up from germline, CDR1 is MDHEN and CDR2 is SYDVKM. This CDR3 comprises 13 residues. Trimming pared 11 bases from V and 0 bases from J, leaving 11 bases between. The CDR3 DNA sequence: TGTGCCTCGATAGCGGACTCCTACAATGAGCAGTTCTTC. Protein sequence: CASIADSYNEQFF. Filled out from reference TRBV28 and TRBJ2-1, the complete variable domain reads DVKVTQSSRYLVKRTGEKVFLECVQDMDHENMFWYRQDPGLGLRLIYFSYDVKMKEKGDIPEGYSVSREKKERFSLILESASTNQTSMYLCASIADSYNEQFFGPGTRLTVL.

This clonotype came up many times. The CDR3: CATSRPTALGGELFF. As DNA, the CDR3 is TGTGCCACCAGCAGACCCACCGCCCTAGGCGGGGAGCTGTTTTTT. J is TRBJ2-2 and V is TRBV15; D is undetermined. Germline V lookup: CDR1 LNHNV, CDR2 YYDKDF (reference sequence). The CDR3 loop spans 15 amino acids. With 2 bases removed from V and 7 bases from J, the gap between germline ends came to 14 bases.

This clonotype has ten or more counts. The chain links TRBV20-1 to TRBJ2-3, with D tentatively TRBD1 (6 bases). Germline CDR1 and CDR2: DFQATT and SNEGSKA (reference sequence). Deletions cut 1 base from V and 5 bases from J, with 19 bases between. The CDR3 is 16 amino acids. DNA for the CDR3: TGCAGTGCTAGAGCCAATCAGGGGAGTATAGGAGATACGCAGTATTTT. Translating gives CSARANQGSIGDTQYF.